The next 32 T cell receptor beta chains were all read from a single sample in a study of T cell repertoires in cytomegalovirus infection. MiXCR, applied by TCRdb to the reads, yields one record per CDR3 protein. The sample records about 110,000 distinct CDR3 sequences, roughly 31% being singletons. Antigens for these TCRs are unknown. The material sequenced was CD8+ T cells from cultured PBMCs, taken from culture after CMV antigen stimulation. The origin of the receptors is a human donor in good health (CMV status not recorded). Some clones in this sample may be carry-over from other donors' samples.

This clonotype came up a few times. J is TRBJ1-5 and V is TRBV19; a possible D gene is TRBD1 (5 bases). The CDR3 has 14 amino acids. Germline V CDR1 and CDR2: LNHDA, SQIVND (reference sequence). With 1 base removed from V and 7 bases from J, the gap between germline ends came to 11 bases. CDR3 DNA: TGTGCCAGTAGTATAGCACCAGGGCTGCAGCCCCAGCATTTT. Translation gives CASSIAPGLQPQHF.

The chain is built from TRBV7-2 and TRBJ2-1; 9 nucleotides match TRBD2. The V gene's germline CDR1 is SGHTA and CDR2 FQGNSA. The CDR3 runs to 16 residues. With V trimmed by 0 bases and J by 5 bases, 5 bases remained unmatched. The CDR3 spells CASSLARAGGHNEQFF. The CDR3 DNA reads TGTGCCAGCAGCTTAGCCCGAGCGGGGGGACACAATGAGCAGTTCTTC.

This clonotype was counted only a few times. The rearrangement joins TRBV6-2 or TRBV6-3 to TRBJ2-7; tentative D call: TRBD2 (6 bases). V was shortened by 2 bases and J by 2 bases, with 7 bases between the two germline ends. This CDR3 spans 13 amino acids. Germline CDR1 is MNHEY and CDR2 is SVGEGT. CDR3 DNA: TGTGCCAGCAGTTACCCGGGAGCCTACGAGCAGTACTTC. Protein product: CASSYPGAYEQYF.

There are a few counts of this clonotype. The V and J genes are TRBV20-1 and TRBJ2-7; D may be TRBD2 (7 bases). V was cut by 3 bases and J by 1 base, with 13 bases left in between. CDR1 and CDR2 from the germline V gene are DFQATT and SNEGSKA (reference sequence). This CDR3 contains 14 residues. The CDR3 nucleotides read TGCAGTGCTAGGAAGGGAGGGGGGTCCTACGAGCAGTACTTC. Translating gives CSARKGGGSYEQYF.

This clonotype was found many times. The V and J genes are TRBV27 and TRBJ2-7, with D possibly being TRBD1 (5 bases). This CDR3 is built from 16 residues. CDR1 and CDR2 (germline): MNHEY, SMNVEV (reference sequence). Trimming took 2 bases from V and 0 from J, leaving 14 bases between them. Here the CDR3 DNA reads TGTGCCAGCAGTTTAGGGGTAGCAGGGTTCTCCTACGAGCAGTACTTC. Protein sequence: CASSLGVAGFSYEQYF.

The chain carries TRBV18 and TRBJ2-5, with D perhaps TRBD2 (5 bases). CDR3 length: 16 amino acids. The germline V gene has CDR1 KGHSH and CDR2 LQKENI. Trimming removed 3 bases at V and 2 bases at J, with 16 bases between. The CDR3 DNA reads TGTGCCAGCTCACCGTCCCGAGGGTGGGGACAAGAGACCCAGTACTTC. Translation gives CASSPSRGWGQETQYF.

This clonotype was observed a handful of times. The chain recombines TRBV6-1 with TRBJ2-7; D gene unclear. There are 14 residues in the CDR3. Germline loops: CDR1 MNHNS, CDR2 SASEGT. V lost 7 bases to trimming and J lost 2 bases, with 15 bases between them. The DNA for the CDR3 is TGTGCCAGCACCAAACTGGTAGGCCCCTACGAGCAGTACTTC. It specifies CASTKLVGPYEQYF.

This clonotype was detected a few times. The chain uses TRBV19 and TRBJ1-1; D is undetermined. CDR3 length: 16 amino acids. Germline assignment: CDR1 LNHDA and CDR2 SQIVND (reference sequence). V lost 1 base, J lost 0 bases, and 12 bases lay in between. The CDR3 DNA reads TGTGCCAGTAGTATAGCGTGGCACGCACTGAACACTGAAGCTTTCTTT. It yields the protein CASSIAWHALNTEAFF.

In its sample, this clonotype was seen once. The chain carries TRBV29-1 and TRBJ2-7; D is uncertain. CDR3 length equals 13 residues. Germline loops: CDR1 SQVTM, CDR2 ANQGSEA. Trimming shortened V by 5 bases and J by 0 bases, and 11 bases separated the two germline ends. Here the CDR3 DNA reads TGCAGCGTTCTTGGCGGAAGCTCCTACGAGCAGTACTTC. Translating gives CSVLGGSSYEQYF.

As regards this clonotype: A read error is possible here, since a much larger clone lies one base away. The chain joins TRBV7-6 to TRBJ2-7; no reliable D call. This CDR3 contains 13 residues. Germline-derived CDR1 and CDR2 are SGHVS and FNYEAQ. The CDR3, as DNA: TGTGGCAGCAGCTCCCCACTCTCCTACGAGCAGTACTTC. It encodes CGSSSPLSYEQYF.

The sample holds many counts of this clonotype. The J gene is TRBJ1-4, the V gene TRBV6-1; a possible D gene is TRBD1 (5 bases). This CDR3 is built from 15 residues. The germline V gene encodes CDR1 MNHNS and CDR2 SASEGT. V gave up 4 bases and J gave up 7 bases, with 16 bases separating them. CDR3 region: CASSVGGVRGEKLFF. The CDR3 DNA reads as TGTGCCAGCAGTGTCGGGGGGGTACGAGGTGAAAAACTGTTTTTT.

The chain links TRBV3-1 to TRBJ2-1, with D maybe TRBD1 (8 bases). V was shortened by 2 bases and J by 1 base, with 21 bases between the two germline ends. The CDR3 covers 19 residues. The germline V gene has CDR1 LGHDT and CDR2 YNNKEL (reference sequence). The CDR3 region is CASSQKTSGTGGSYNEQFF. DNA for the CDR3: TGTGCCAGCAGCCAAAAGACGAGCGGGACAGGAGGGTCCTACAATGAGCAGTTCTTC.

The chain couples TRBV19 to TRBJ2-1; D remains ambiguous. The CDR3 sequence is 15 residues long. Trimming stripped 3 bases from V and 0 bases from J, with 9 bases between. CDR1 is LNHDA, CDR2 SQIVND, per germline (reference sequence). DNA of the CDR3: TGTGCCAGTAGTATCCCTCTTAGCTCCTACAATGAGCAGTTCTTC. It specifies CASSIPLSSYNEQFF. The complete variable domain, with remaining parts taken from reference TRBV19 and TRBJ2-1, reads DGGITQSPKYLFRKEGQNVTLSCEQNLNHDAMYWYRQDPGQGLRLIYYSQIVNDFQKGDIAEGYSVSREKKESFPLTVTSAQKNPTAFYLCASSIPLSSYNEQFFGPGTRLTVL.

This clonotype has a handful of counts. The V call is TRBV12-3 or TRBV12-4, the J call TRBJ2-2, with 7 bases identical to TRBD1. The CDR3 has 14 residues. V lost 6 bases, J lost 2 bases, and 3 bases stayed unmatched. CDR3 sequence: CASSQGVNTGELFF. The CDR3 nucleotides are TGTGCCAGCAGCCAGGGGGTAAACACCGGGGAGCTGTTTTTT.

Remarks on this clonotype: A much larger clone differs from this one at a single base, so this may be a read error. The chain couples TRBV7-2 to TRBJ2-3; D gene ambiguous. V was shortened by 5 bases and J by 9 bases, with 12 bases between the two germline ends. The CDR3 extends over 12 amino acids. Germline CDR1 and CDR2: SGHTA and FQGNSA. The CDR3 DNA is TGTGCCAGCAGCCTCCTCGAGGAAACGCAGTATTTT. Translating gives CASSLLEETQYF.

This clonotype came up a few times. The chain employs TRBV7-2 and TRBJ2-1; the D call may be TRBD1 or TRBD2 (5 bases each). Germline V lookup: CDR1 SGHTA, CDR2 FQGNSA. Trimming left V 1 base short and J 5 bases short, with 18 bases between. There are 17 residues in the CDR3. DNA for the CDR3: TGTGCCAGCAGCTTAGTTGTCGTGGTAGGGGAGAACAATGAGCAGTTCTTC. It translates to CASSLVVVVGENNEQFF. The entire variable domain, with the rest obtained from reference TRBV7-2 and TRBJ2-1, is as follows: GAGVSQSPSNKVTEKGKDVELRCDPISGHTALYWYRQSLGQGLEFLIYFQGNSAPDKSGLPSDRFSAERTGGSVSTLTIQRTQQEDSAVYLCASSLVVVVGENNEQFFGPGTRLTVL.

This clonotype was recorded at least ten times. The V gene is TRBV20-1, the J gene TRBJ1-6; possibly TRBD1 for D (5 bases). The CDR3 has 13 amino acids. Germline lookup yields CDR1 DFQATT and CDR2 SNEGSKA (reference sequence). Trimming took off 3 bases at V and 9 bases at J, with 12 bases between the two ends. The CDR3 sequence: CSASFGGVSPLHF. CDR3 nucleotide sequence: TGCAGTGCTAGTTTTGGGGGTGTTTCACCCCTCCACTTT.

The rearrangement uses TRBV7-9 and TRBJ2-5; D is tentatively TRBD1 or TRBD2 (6 bases each). The germline V gene encodes CDR1 SEHNR and CDR2 FQNEAQ (reference sequence). With 1 base removed from V and 4 bases from J, the gap between germline ends came to 16 bases. The CDR3 covers 16 residues. CDR3 amino acids: CASSLGFQQGGETQYF. The CDR3 DNA sequence: TGTGCCAGCAGCTTAGGCTTTCAACAGGGAGGAGAGACCCAGTACTTC.

The chain couples TRBV20-1 to TRBJ2-7, with 9 bases matching TRBD2. Germline V gene data show CDR1 as DFQATT and CDR2 as SNEGSKA (reference sequence). CDR3 size: 15 residues. The V gene end was trimmed by 4 bases and the J gene end by 1 base; junction bases not matched to a gene: 8. The CDR3 protein is CSAKALAGLSYEQYF. CDR3 bases: TGCAGTGCTAAGGCCCTAGCGGGGTTATCCTACGAGCAGTACTTC.

The chain employs TRBV7-6 and TRBJ2-7, with D possibly matching TRBD2 (6 bases). There are 15 residues in the CDR3. V gave up 3 bases and J gave up 1 base, with 13 bases separating them. CDR1 is SGHVS and CDR2 is FNYEAQ in the germline V gene. In nucleotides, the CDR3 is TGTGCCAGCAGCTTGGAGGGAGGTACTTCCTACGAGCAGTACTTC. Translating it yields CASSLEGGTSYEQYF. The full variable domain, with the rest looked up from reference TRBV7-6 and TRBJ2-7, is GAGVSQSPRYKVTKRGQDVALRCDPISGHVSLYWYRQALGQGPEFLTYFNYEAQQDKSGLPNDRFSAERPEGSISTLTIQRTEQRDSAMYRCASSLEGGTSYEQYFGPGTRLTVT.

This clonotype was recorded a few times. The chain is built from TRBV7-2 and TRBJ1-6; D is perhaps TRBD1 (5 bases). Per germline, CDR1 SGHTA and CDR2 FQGNSA. V shed 2 bases and J shed 8 bases, with 13 bases lying between them. The CDR3 is 15 amino acids. Here the CDR3 reads CASSLWGRGDSPLHF. CDR3 coding DNA: TGTGCCAGCAGCTTATGGGGACGAGGGGATTCACCCCTCCACTTT.

This clonotype has more than one count but fewer than ten. The rearrangement links TRBV11-2 to TRBJ1-3; D might be TRBD1 (6 bases). This CDR3 spans 15 amino acids. CDR1 is SGHAT, CDR2 FQNNGV, per germline. V was trimmed by 3 bases and J by 4 bases, leaving 13 bases between them. The CDR3 sequence is CASSFDSGAGNTIYF. The DNA of the CDR3 is TGTGCCAGCAGCTTTGACTCAGGGGCCGGAAACACCATATATTTT.

V is TRBV7-9 and J is TRBJ2-1; the match to TRBD1 covers 7 bases. This CDR3 is built from 15 residues. From germline, CDR1 is SEHNR and CDR2 FQNEAQ (reference sequence). Trimming at V came to 5 bases and at J to 9 bases, leaving 13 bases not matched to a gene. The CDR3 here is CASSQSQTGNGEQFF. As DNA, the CDR3 is TGTGCCAGCAGCCAGAGCCAGACAGGGAACGGTGAGCAGTTCTTC. Variable domain in full (rest from reference TRBV7-9 and TRBJ2-1): DTGVSQNPRHKITKRGQNVTFRCDPISEHNRLYWYRQTLGQGPEFLTYFQNEAQLEKSRLLSDRFSAERPKGSFSTLEIQRTEQGDSAMYLCASSQSQTGNGEQFFGPGTRLTVL.

The gene calls are TRBV10-3 and TRBJ2-7; possible D gene TRBD1, 5 bases. The V gene lost 2 bases and the J gene lost 1 base, with 6 bases spanning the gap. The germline V gene encodes CDR1 ENHRY and CDR2 SYGVKD. The CDR3 is 13 residues long. The CDR3 is CAISERGSYEQYF. CDR3 coding DNA: TGTGCCATCAGTGAGAGGGGATCCTACGAGCAGTACTTC.

This clonotype was picked up a small number of times. J is TRBJ2-1 and V is TRBV6-1, with 8 bases matching TRBD1. V trimming: 5 bases; J trimming: 5 bases; junction bases outside the gene matches: 8. The germline V gene has CDR1 MNHNS and CDR2 SASEGT. The CDR3 length is 15 residues. CDR3 sequence (DNA): TGTGCCAGCAGTCGGGGACAGGCCTACCACAATGAGCAGTTCTTC. Protein sequence: CASSRGQAYHNEQFF.

This clonotype turned up a few times. The chain recombines TRBV5-5 with TRBJ2-1; TRBD2 aligns across 15 bases. CDR1 SGHKS and CDR2 YYEKEE come from the germline V gene (reference sequence). This CDR3 is built from 21 residues. V dropped 6 bases and J dropped 0; count of bases not matched to a gene: 16. This chain's CDR3 is CASTTPPGLAGGPSSYNEQFF. The CDR3, as DNA: TGTGCCAGCACCACTCCTCCGGGACTAGCGGGGGGCCCGAGCTCCTACAATGAGCAGTTCTTC.

The V and J genes are TRBV3-1 and TRBJ2-5, with 8 bases lining up with TRBD1. Germline CDR1 reads LGHDT; CDR2 reads YNNKEL (reference sequence). V lost 1 base to trimming and J lost 4 bases; unmatched junction nucleotides: 8. The CDR3 extends over 16 amino acids. The CDR3 spells CASSQVVDRVLETQYF. The CDR3 nucleotides read TGTGCCAGCAGCCAAGTAGTGGACAGGGTGCTAGAGACCCAGTACTTC.

The table lists this clonotype with a few counts. The chain recombines TRBV6-1 with TRBJ2-5, with 7 bases matching TRBD1. In germline, CDR1 is MNHNS, CDR2 SASEGT. The trim removed 5 bases at V and 5 bases at J, leaving 11 bases unmatched. This CDR3 is built from 15 residues. CDR3: CASSKTARRGETQYF. As DNA, the CDR3 is TGTGCCAGCAGTAAGACAGCACGCAGGGGGGAGACCCAGTACTTC.

V is TRBV6-1 and J is TRBJ2-7, with 8 nucleotides matching TRBD1. The germline V gene encodes CDR1 MNHNS and CDR2 SASEGT. V trimming: 7 bases; J trimming: 4 bases; junction bases outside the gene matches: 6. CDR3 size: 13 residues. CDR3 sequence reads: CASTGQGYYEQYF. As DNA, the CDR3 is TGTGCCAGCACCGGACAGGGATATTACGAGCAGTACTTC.

The chain employs TRBV27 and TRBJ2-5; D gene uncertain. V was shortened by 6 bases and J by 2 bases, with 10 bases between the two germline ends. From germline, CDR1 is MNHEY and CDR2 SMNVEV (reference sequence). The CDR3 loop spans 13 amino acids. CDR3 in amino acids: CASSPLAQETQYF. The CDR3 DNA reads TGTGCCAGCAGCCCACTCGCACAAGAGACCCAGTACTTC.

The chain combines TRBV6-5 with TRBJ2-3, with 7 bases matching TRBD2. This CDR3 comprises 12 residues. V shed 2 bases, J shed 10 bases, and the junction held 3 bases outside the gene matches. CDR1 is MNHEY and CDR2 is SVGAGI in the germline V gene. The CDR3 is CASSYGLEAQYF. CDR3 nucleotides: TGTGCCAGCAGTTACGGACTAGAGGCGCAGTATTTT.

This clonotype has a single count. This could be a read error, since a much larger clone is one nucleotide away. The CDR3 coding sequence is TGCGCCAGCAGCTTAGACGGAGCAGATACGCAGTGTTTT. It codes for CASSLDGADTQCF. The genes are TRBV5-1 and TRBJ2-3; D remains unclear. Germline V gene data show CDR1 as SGHRS and CDR2 as YFSETQ. There are 13 residues in the CDR3.